This T cell receptor (beta chain) was retrieved from a study of blood T cells in healthy people across ages. The length of the CDR3 is 13 residues. Germline V CDR1 and CDR2: SGHTA, FQGTGA. The V end lost 4 bases, the J end lost 8 bases, and 12 bases lay between the germline ends. It was with a sample-barcoded 5' primer and a J-beta primer mix that a second PCR of roughly 7 to 12 cycles was run. TCRdb passed the 5' RACE reads through MiXCR, listing each CDR3 protein once. The table records about 780,000 distinct CDR3 sequences, around 50% of them present only once. The chain links TRBV7-3 to TRBJ2-1; D gene unclear. Material for sequencing was blood. The source is a man aged 80 or over in good health. The CDR3 spells CASSSDSLDEQFF. The CDR3 region has the DNA TGTGCCAGCAGCTCCGATAGCCTAGATGAGCAGTTCTTC.